These T cell receptor beta chains were read from a single sample in a study of early stage breast cancer tumors. Assay: immunoSEQ multiplex PCR; the TCRdb copy retains only in-frame clones and omits some. This sample has almost 55,000 clones; 85% to 95% occur once, and the top ten carry around 5%. Sequencing was done on a sample of blood. Receptors originate from a person aged 70 to 79 with breast cancer. CDR3s include the opening cysteine and the closing phenylalanine or tryptophan. Fields, in order: CDR3 protein, CDR3 DNA, J gene, clone size, D gene, V gene. D genes are given only for firm matches. For some rows the clone size is stated as once, few or many, or as a class when expanded; others skip it.

CDR3 protein: CARGKGALKETQYF; CDR3 DNA: TGTGCCAGGGGAAAGGGGGCCCTCAAAGAGACCCAGTACTTC; J gene: TRBJ2-5; clone size: NA; D gene: TRBD1; V gene: TRBV5-8
CDR3 protein: CASSPYSSSGNTIYF; CDR3 DNA: TGCGCCAGCAGCCCTTACTCGAGCTCTGGAAACACCATATATTTT; J gene: TRBJ1-3; clone size: once; D gene: NA; V gene: TRBV5-1
CDR3 protein: CASSNHGEAGEAFF; CDR3 DNA: TGTGCCAGCAGTAACCACGGGGAGGCCGGTGAAGCTTTCTTT; J gene: TRBJ1-1; clone size: NA; D gene: NA; V gene: TRBV2
CDR3 protein: CASSQTGNSYTF; CDR3 DNA: TGTGCCAGCAGTCAAACAGGGAACAGCTACACCTTC; J gene: TRBJ1-2; clone size: NA; D gene: NA; V gene: TRBV4-2
CDR3 protein: CASSPEGAEKLFF; CDR3 DNA: TGCGCCAGCAGCCCGGAGGGCGCAGAAAAACTGTTTTTT; J gene: TRBJ1-4; clone size: NA; D gene: NA; V gene: TRBV5-1
CDR3 protein: CASSHGQENYEQYF; CDR3 DNA: TGCGCCAGCAGCCATGGACAGGAAAACTACGAGCAGTACTTC; J gene: TRBJ2-7; clone size: NA; D gene: TRBD1; V gene: TRBV10-1
CDR3 protein: CASSQDTPSGALGNTQYF; CDR3 DNA: TGCGCCAGCAGCCAAGATACACCTAGCGGGGCCCTGGGGAATACGCAGTATTTT; J gene: TRBJ2-3; clone size: NA; D gene: TRBD2; V gene: TRBV4-1
CDR3 protein: CASGYGTLGDTQYF; CDR3 DNA: TGTGCTAGTGGTTACGGGACTCTCGGAGATACGCAGTATTTT; J gene: TRBJ2-3; clone size: NA; D gene: NA; V gene: TRBV12-5
CDR3 protein: CASRYTANTEAFF; CDR3 DNA: TGTGCCAGCAGATACACAGCGAACACTGAAGCTTTCTTT; J gene: TRBJ1-1; clone size: once; D gene: NA; V gene: TRBV6-5
CDR3 protein: CAISESAGVNTEAFF; CDR3 DNA: TGTGCCATCAGTGAGTCAGCAGGCGTAAACACTGAAGCTTTCTTT; J gene: TRBJ1-1; clone size: NA; D gene: NA; V gene: TRBV10-3
CDR3 protein: CASSVRLAGNTGELFF; CDR3 DNA: TGCGCCAGCAGCGTGAGACTAGCAGGGAACACCGGGGAGCTGTTTTTT; J gene: TRBJ2-2; clone size: NA; D gene: TRBD2; V gene: TRBV4-3
CDR3 protein: CASNRLAGTPNTGELFF; CDR3 DNA: TGCGCCAGCAACAGACTAGCGGGAACTCCGAACACCGGGGAGCTGTTTTTT; J gene: TRBJ2-2; clone size: NA; D gene: TRBD2; V gene: TRBV5-1
CDR3 protein: CASSSGVENTEAFF; CDR3 DNA: TGTGCCAGCAGCTCAGGGGTCGAAAACACTGAAGCTTTCTTT; J gene: TRBJ1-1; clone size: NA; D gene: NA; V gene: TRBV11-2
CDR3 protein: CASKGRGNSPLHF; CDR3 DNA: TGTGCCAGCAAGGGCCGAGGGAATTCACCCCTCCACTTT; J gene: TRBJ1-6; clone size: NA; D gene: NA; V gene: TRBV6-5
CDR3 protein: CASDRSNQPQHF; CDR3 DNA: TGTGCCAGCGACAGGAGCAATCAGCCCCAGCATTTT; J gene: TRBJ1-5; clone size: NA; D gene: NA; V gene: TRBV2
CDR3 protein: CASSFERAGGRTDTQYF; CDR3 DNA: TGTGCCAGCAGTTTCGAGAGAGCGGGGGGGCGCACAGATACGCAGTATTTT; J gene: TRBJ2-3; clone size: NA; D gene: TRBD2; V gene: TRBV27
CDR3 protein: CASSPWTVNSPLHF; CDR3 DNA: TGTGCCAGCAGCCCATGGACAGTGAATTCACCCCTCCACTTT; J gene: TRBJ1-6; clone size: NA; D gene: NA; V gene: TRBV7-9
CDR3 protein: CASNLFGTGFNEQYF; CDR3 DNA: TGCGCCAGCAACTTGTTCGGGACAGGGTTTAACGAGCAGTACTTC; J gene: TRBJ2-7; clone size: NA; D gene: TRBD1; V gene: TRBV5-1
CDR3 protein: CASSQDSKGLAGRSYNEQFF; CDR3 DNA: TGTGCCAGCAGCCAAGATAGTAAGGGACTAGCGGGGCGCTCCTACAATGAGCAGTTCTTC; J gene: TRBJ2-1; clone size: NA; D gene: TRBD2; V gene: TRBV4-2
CDR3 protein: CASFTRSTGELFF; CDR3 DNA: TGTGCCAGCTTTACGAGGAGCACCGGGGAGCTGTTTTTT; J gene: TRBJ2-2; clone size: NA; D gene: NA; V gene: TRBV6-5
CDR3 protein: CASSEARQGAGGYTF; CDR3 DNA: TGTGCCAGCAGTGAAGCGCGACAGGGGGCGGGTGGCTACACCTTC; J gene: TRBJ1-2; clone size: NA; D gene: TRBD1; V gene: TRBV2
CDR3 protein: CSVGDRGNEQYF; CDR3 DNA: TGCAGCGTTGGGGACAGGGGCAACGAGCAGTACTTC; J gene: TRBJ2-7; clone size: once; D gene: TRBD1; V gene: TRBV29-1
CDR3 protein: CASSLGPGGPLSDTQYF; CDR3 DNA: TGTGCCAGCAGCTTAGGGCCGGGAGGGCCGTTATCAGATACGCAGTATTTT; J gene: TRBJ2-3; clone size: NA; D gene: TRBD2; V gene: TRBV11-3
CDR3 protein: CASSQEQFGGREQYF; CDR3 DNA: TGCGCCAGCAGCCAAGAGCAGTTCGGGGGGCGGGAGCAGTACTTC; J gene: TRBJ2-7; clone size: few; D gene: NA; V gene: TRBV4-3
CDR3 protein: CASSLALGGIKNIQYF; CDR3 DNA: TGTGCCAGCAGCTTAGCGCTGGGAGGGATCAAAAACATTCAGTACTTC; J gene: TRBJ2-4; clone size: NA; D gene: TRBD2; V gene: TRBV7-2
CDR3 protein: CASSLEGVYTQYF; CDR3 DNA: TGTGCCAGCAGCTTAGAGGGGGTGTATACGCAGTATTTT; J gene: TRBJ2-3; clone size: NA; D gene: NA; V gene: TRBV7-2
CDR3 protein: CASSQGDRGGEAFF; CDR3 DNA: TGTGCCAGCAGCCAAGGGGACAGGGGGGGTGAAGCTTTCTTT; J gene: TRBJ1-1; clone size: NA; D gene: TRBD1; V gene: TRBV4-2
CDR3 protein: CAWSVRAGGNEKLFF; CDR3 DNA: TGTGCCTGGAGTGTACGGGCGGGGGGGAATGAAAAACTGTTTTTT; J gene: TRBJ1-4; clone size: NA; D gene: NA; V gene: TRBV30
CDR3 protein: CASSQGQFGNYEQYF; CDR3 DNA: TGCGCCAGCAGCCAAGGACAATTCGGGAACTACGAGCAGTACTTC; J gene: TRBJ2-7; clone size: NA; D gene: NA; V gene: TRBV4-3
CDR3 protein: CASSISGNTEAFF; CDR3 DNA: TGTGCCAGTAGTATATCAGGAAACACTGAAGCTTTCTTT; J gene: TRBJ1-1; clone size: NA; D gene: NA; V gene: TRBV19
CDR3 protein: CASSRGHISGNTIYF; CDR3 DNA: TGTGCCAGCAGTAGGGGACACATCTCTGGAAACACCATATATTTT; J gene: TRBJ1-3; clone size: once; D gene: NA; V gene: TRBV6-5
CDR3 protein: CASAGTGIYEQYF; CDR3 DNA: TGTGCCAGCGCCGGGACAGGGATCTACGAGCAGTACTTC; J gene: TRBJ2-7; clone size: NA; D gene: TRBD1; V gene: TRBV2
CDR3 protein: CASSSSGQGNSGYTF; CDR3 DNA: TGTGCCAGCAGCTCCTCAGGACAGGGTAATAGTGGCTACACCTTC; J gene: TRBJ1-2; clone size: NA; D gene: TRBD1; V gene: TRBV7-8
CDR3 protein: CASSYSAPRGNEQFF; CDR3 DNA: TGTGCCAGCAGTTACTCCGCCCCCCGGGGGAATGAGCAGTTCTTC; J gene: TRBJ2-1; clone size: NA; D gene: NA; V gene: TRBV6-6
CDR3 protein: CASSLEGGQETQYF; CDR3 DNA: TGTGCCAGCAGCCTCGAGGGCGGGCAAGAGACCCAGTACTTC; J gene: TRBJ2-5; clone size: NA; D gene: NA; V gene: TRBV7-3
CDR3 protein: CAWSVVPGGDTEAFF; CDR3 DNA: TGTGCCTGGAGTGTGGTTCCGGGGGGGGACACTGAAGCTTTCTTT; J gene: TRBJ1-1; clone size: NA; D gene: NA; V gene: TRBV30
CDR3 protein: CASSPTGDSQPQHF; CDR3 DNA: TGTGCCAGCAGCCCAACAGGGGATAGTCAGCCCCAGCATTTT; J gene: TRBJ1-5; clone size: NA; D gene: TRBD1; V gene: TRBV28
CDR3 protein: CAITPELGTGELFF; CDR3 DNA: TGTGCCATCACCCCCGAGCTAGGCACCGGGGAGCTGTTTTTT; J gene: TRBJ2-2; clone size: NA; D gene: NA; V gene: TRBV10-3
CDR3 protein: CASSRNREGYGYTF; CDR3 DNA: TGCGCCAGCAGCAGAAACAGGGAAGGATATGGCTACACCTTC; J gene: TRBJ1-2; clone size: NA; D gene: NA; V gene: TRBV5-1
CDR3 protein: CASSNSQGSYGYTF; CDR3 DNA: TGTGCCAGCAGCAACTCTCAGGGAAGCTATGGCTACACCTTC; J gene: TRBJ1-2; clone size: NA; D gene: NA; V gene: TRBV5-4
CDR3 protein: CASRAGQGTLYGYTF; CDR3 DNA: TGTGCCAGCAGGGCGGGACAGGGTACTCTCTATGGCTACACCTTC; J gene: TRBJ1-2; clone size: NA; D gene: TRBD1; V gene: TRBV6-5
CDR3 protein: CAISDYDSRSTDTQYF; CDR3 DNA: TGTGCCATCAGTGACTACGACAGTCGCAGCACAGATACGCAGTATTTT; J gene: TRBJ2-3; clone size: once; D gene: NA; V gene: TRBV10-3
CDR3 protein: CAWSAGGDGYTF; CDR3 DNA: TGTGCCTGGAGTGCAGGGGGCGATGGCTACACCTTC; J gene: TRBJ1-2; clone size: NA; D gene: TRBD1; V gene: TRBV30
CDR3 protein: CASTSQPGQGPYGYTF; CDR3 DNA: TGTGCCAGCACCTCCCAACCGGGACAGGGGCCCTATGGCTACACCTTC; J gene: TRBJ1-2; clone size: NA; D gene: TRBD1; V gene: TRBV7-8
CDR3 protein: CASAPQVGAYGYTF; CDR3 DNA: TGTGCCAGTGCCCCCCAGGTAGGGGCCTATGGCTACACCTTC; J gene: TRBJ1-2; clone size: NA; D gene: NA; V gene: TRBV19
CDR3 protein: CASSGTFNYGYTF; CDR3 DNA: TGTGCCAGCAGCGGGACTTTTAACTATGGCTACACCTTC; J gene: TRBJ1-2; clone size: NA; D gene: NA; V gene: TRBV6-1
CDR3 protein: CASTHDRGNTIYF; CDR3 DNA: TGCGCCAGCACCCACGACAGGGGCAACACCATATATTTT; J gene: TRBJ1-3; clone size: NA; D gene: TRBD1; V gene: TRBV5-1
CDR3 protein: CASRRNSAGIGENIQYF; CDR3 DNA: TGTGCCAGCAGGCGCAACTCAGCGGGGATAGGCGAAAACATTCAGTACTTC; J gene: TRBJ2-4; clone size: NA; D gene: TRBD2; V gene: TRBV2
CDR3 protein: CASKTSLAVDTQYF; CDR3 DNA: TGCGCCAGTAAAACCAGTCTAGCGGTCGATACGCAGTATTTT; J gene: TRBJ2-3; clone size: NA; D gene: TRBD2; V gene: TRBV23-1
CDR3 protein: CAWSIGRNTEAFF; CDR3 DNA: TGTGCCTGGAGTATCGGGAGGAACACTGAAGCTTTCTTT; J gene: TRBJ1-1; clone size: few; D gene: NA; V gene: TRBV30
CDR3 protein: CASSRGPPGNGELFF; CDR3 DNA: TGTGCCAGCTCCAGGGGCCCACCCGGGAACGGGGAGCTGTTTTTT; J gene: TRBJ2-2; clone size: once; D gene: NA; V gene: TRBV18
CDR3 protein: CASRVPGQGSYEQYF; CDR3 DNA: TGTGCCAGCAGAGTCCCGGGACAGGGCTCCTACGAGCAGTACTTC; J gene: TRBJ2-7; clone size: NA; D gene: TRBD1; V gene: TRBV6-1
CDR3 protein: CTSSQREEREGHDNEQFF; CDR3 DNA: TGCACCAGCAGCCAACGGGAAGAGCGGGAGGGACACGACAATGAGCAGTTCTTC; J gene: TRBJ2-1; clone size: NA; D gene: NA; V gene: TRBV1
CDR3 protein: CAWRLGGAGELFF; CDR3 DNA: TGTGCCTGGAGGCTAGGGGGGGCCGGGGAGCTGTTTTTT; J gene: TRBJ2-2; clone size: NA; D gene: NA; V gene: TRBV30
CDR3 protein: CASSVGDRGYSPLHF; CDR3 DNA: TGTGCCAGCAGCGTAGGGGACAGGGGGTATTCACCCCTCCACTTT; J gene: TRBJ1-6; clone size: NA; D gene: TRBD1; V gene: TRBV9